The 20 T cell receptor beta chains presented below share a single source sample, sequenced in a study of T cells in women clearing cervical HPV infection. Measured with immunoSEQ multiplex PCR; TCRdb has only the in-frame clones, and not every one. The listing records 15,000 to 20,000 clones. The source material was blood buffy coat. Receptor source: a woman aged 18 to 69 with a cervical HPV16 infection that either progressed to CIN3+ or cleared (not recorded which).

On this clone: The read halts 3 residues ahead of the CDR3 end, with the missing end drawn from the germline J gene. The chain couples TRBV18 to TRBJ1-1; weak D call: TRBD1 (6 bases). Per the germline V gene, CDR1 is KGHSH and CDR2 is LQKENI. The CDR3 totals 15 residues. The part of the CDR3 DNA that was read is TGTGCCAGCTCACCAGGGGGCGTATCTGTGTACGAG. It specifies CASSPGGVSVYE. The complete CDR3 protein is CASSPGGVSVYEAFF.

Of note for this clone: The DNA ends 3 residues before the CDR3 does, and the rest of the CDR3 is filled in from the germline J gene. The chain employs TRBV5-4 and TRBJ2-2, with D tentatively TRBD1 (6 bases). Germline-derived CDR1 and CDR2 are SGHNT and YYREEE (reference sequence). The CDR3 has 14 residues. CDR3 bases read: TGTGCCAGCAGCTTGGACAGGGTAGGGTCACCG. Translation: CASSLDRVGSP. The CDR3 reads in full as CASSLDRVGSPLFF.

About this clone: The CDR3 is cut off 3 residues early in the read; its end comes from the germline J gene. The rearrangement joins TRBV5-6 to TRBJ2-5, with D unclear. Deletions cut 0 bases from V and 4 bases from J, with 7 bases between. Germline CDR1 SGHDT, CDR2 YYEEEE. The CDR3 loop spans 13 amino acids. The part of the CDR3 DNA that was read is TGTGCCAGCAGCTTGGTACAGAGAGAGACC. Its protein product is CASSLVQRET. In full, the CDR3 reads CASSLVQRETQYF.

Regarding this clone: Read coverage stops 3 residues before the CDR3 terminus; the germline J gene supplies the remainder. The chain links TRBV19 to TRBJ1-5; possible D gene TRBD1, 5 bases. Germline values: CDR1 LNHDA, CDR2 SQIVND (reference sequence). V was pared by 7 bases and J by 5 bases, with 18 bases between. The CDR3 extends over 15 amino acids. The CDR3 sequence is CASTRFGGEDQPQHF. The sequenced part of the CDR3 DNA is TGTGCCAGTACCCGGTTTGGGGGGGAAGATCAGCCC.

As for this clone: Sequencing ends 3 residues short of the CDR3 end; the germline J gene provides the rest. The chain links TRBV7-7 to TRBJ2-1, with TRBD2 matching 8 bases. Trimming removed 6 bases from V and 8 bases from J; junction bases left unmatched: 12. The CDR3 length is 15 residues. The V gene's germline CDR1 is SSHAT and CDR2 FNYEAQ (reference sequence). The covered CDR3 bases are TGTGCCAGCAGTTATTCCCGGGGGGGGGTCCATGAG. It translates to CASSYSRGGVHE. In full, the CDR3 is CASSYSRGGVHEQFF. Full variable domain (missing parts from reference TRBV7-7 and TRBJ2-1): GAGVSQSPRYKVTKRGQDVTLRCDPISSHATLYWYQQALGQGPEFLTYFNYEAQPDKSGLPSDRFSAERPEGSISTLTIQRTEQRDSAMYRCASSYSRGGVHEQFFGPGTRLTVL.

As regards this clone: The CDR3 end falls 3 residues outside the read, so it is completed with the germline J gene. The rearrangement links TRBV20-1 to TRBJ1-2, with D unclear. Germline CDR1 and CDR2: DFQATT and SNEGSKA (reference sequence). CDR3 size: 15 residues. CDR3 bases read: TGCAGTGCTAGAGGTGCACTAGGGAGGTCTACCGAC. Protein product: CSARGALGRSTD. The complete CDR3 sequence is CSARGALGRSTDYTF.

About this clone: The observed sequence ends 3 residues before the CDR3 terminus, with the missing tail filled in from the germline J gene. The V and J genes are TRBV7-2 and TRBJ2-7; D perhaps matches TRBD2 (5 bases). The germline CDR1 and CDR2 sequences are SGHTA and FQGNSA. CDR3 length: 15 amino acids. Trimming pared 5 bases from V and 5 bases from J, leaving 19 bases between. CDR3 DNA, as far as it was read: TGTGCCAGCAGCCCCCGAGTAGGCGGGCGGCACGAG. Translation gives CASSPRVGGRHE. The CDR3, in full, reads CASSPRVGGRHEQYF.

A note on this clone: Read coverage stops 3 residues before the CDR3 terminus; the germline J gene supplies the remainder. The rearrangement joins TRBV6-2 or TRBV6-3 to TRBJ1-2; TRBD1 might be the D (5 bases). Germline CDR1 reads MNHEY; CDR2 reads SVGEGT. The CDR3 runs 13 residues. The CDR3 protein is CASSWRQLYDYTF. The CDR3 bases that were read are TGTGCCAGCAGTTGGCGACAGCTCTACGAC.

In regard to this clone: The read gets to within 3 residues of the CDR3 end, and the germline J gene fills in the rest. The J gene is TRBJ2-1, the V gene TRBV29-1; 13 bases map to TRBD2. CDR1 and CDR2 from the germline V gene are SQVTM and ANQGSEA. Germline trimming cut 5 bases from V and 2 bases from J; bases unmatched to any gene: 6. This CDR3 is built from 16 residues. The sequenced part of the CDR3 DNA is TGCAGCGTTTTCTCCACTAGCGGGGGGGCCTACAATGAG. It is translated as CSVFSTSGGAYNE. The full CDR3 reads CSVFSTSGGAYNEQFF.

Of note for this clone: From the germline J gene comes the end of the CDR3, since the read stops 3 residues before it. The chain employs TRBV7-7 and TRBJ1-2; no clear D gene. From germline, CDR1 is SSHAT and CDR2 FNYEAQ (reference sequence). There are 13 residues in the CDR3. CDR3 in amino acids: CASSFQRSDTYTF. The sequenced CDR3 bases are TGTGCCAGCAGCTTCCAACGTTCAGATACC.

On this clone: Read coverage stops 3 residues before the CDR3 terminus; the germline J gene supplies the remainder. The chain employs TRBV7-3 and TRBJ2-3; maybe TRBD1 (5 bases). CDR3 length: 15 amino acids. Germline-derived CDR1 and CDR2 are SGHTA and FQGTGA. The CDR3 bases that were read are TGTGCCAGCATTGCCCATAGGAGAGGACAAGAGACG. It specifies CASIAHRRGQET. The CDR3 in its entirety is CASIAHRRGQETQYF.

A note on this clone: The read terminates 3 residues before the CDR3 end, so the remaining end is supplied by the germline J gene. The chain carries TRBV5-1 and TRBJ2-7; 9 bases map to TRBD2. V shed 4 bases and J 6 bases; nucleotides not matched to a gene: 8. Germline values: CDR1 SGHRS, CDR2 YFSETQ. The CDR3 is 14 residues long. CDR3 DNA (partial): TGCGCCAGCAGCGCGACTAGCGGAACATCCGAG. The encoded protein is CASSATSGTSE. The full CDR3 is CASSATSGTSEQYF.

In regard to this clone: Its ends do not fully match the called genes, so a read error is possible. The read stops 3 residues short of the end of the CDR3; the missing end is completed from the germline J gene. This chain connects TRBV7-7 to TRBJ2-1; D call uncertain. There are 17 residues in the CDR3. Germline values: CDR1 SSHAT, CDR2 FNYEAQ (reference sequence). The CDR3 region is CASSSLSPGKSDNEQFF. Incomplete CDR3 DNA: TGTGCTAGCAGCTCTCTAAGTCCGGGTAAGAGCGACAATGAG.

In regard to this clone: With the read ending 3 residues before the CDR3 end, the germline J gene is used to fill in that end. The V gene is TRBV7-8, the J gene TRBJ2-2; D might be TRBD1 (6 bases). Germline V gives CDR1 SGHVS, CDR2 FQNEAQ. This CDR3 is built from 14 residues. The V and J ends lost 5 bases and 5 bases respectively, with 12 bases between them. The part of the CDR3 DNA that was read is TGTGCCAGCAGCGCCGGGACATCAACCGGGGAG. Its protein is CASSAGTSTGE. The entire CDR3 protein reads CASSAGTSTGELFF.

Concerning this clone: The read ends 3 residues before the CDR3 terminus; that terminus is restored from the germline J gene. The chain recombines TRBV5-1 with TRBJ2-3; weak D call: TRBD2 (5 bases). Germline loops: CDR1 SGHRS, CDR2 YFSETQ. The CDR3 has 14 amino acids. The CDR3 DNA, read in part, is TGCGCCAGCAGCTTGGCCCACCGGGGAGAGACG. It specifies CASSLAHRGET. The entire CDR3 sequence reads CASSLAHRGETQYF. Drawing the rest from reference TRBV5-1 and TRBJ2-3, the complete variable domain is KAGVTQTPRYLIKTRGQQVTLSCSPISGHRSVSWYQQTPGQGLQFLFEYFSETQRNKGNFPGRFSGRQFSNSRSEMNVSTLELGDSALYLCASSLAHRGETQYFGPGTRLTVL.

Notes on this clone: The sequenced fragment ends 3 residues before the CDR3 boundary, so the rest is inferred from the germline J gene. The rearrangement uses TRBV7-9 and TRBJ1-2, with D possibly being TRBD1 (5 bases). CDR3 length: 15 amino acids. Germline V gene data show CDR1 as SEHNR and CDR2 as FQNEAQ (reference sequence). Partial CDR3 DNA: TGTGCCAGCAGCTTATCAGGGATCAGCTCCTACGAC. Protein sequence: CASSLSGISSYD. The whole CDR3 is CASSLSGISSYDYTF.

As for this clone: The CDR3 extends 3 residues past the end of the read, so its final part is completed from the germline J gene. V gene TRBV7-9 combines with J gene TRBJ1-1; D is possibly TRBD1 (6 bases). This CDR3 spans 15 amino acids. Germline loops: CDR1 SEHNR, CDR2 FQNEAQ (reference sequence). The CDR3 region is CASSLGDMIGEKAFF. CDR3 bases read: TGTGCCAGCAGCTTAGGGGACATGATCGGTGAAAAA.

A remark on this clone: From the germline J gene comes the end of the CDR3, since the read stops 3 residues before it. The V gene is TRBV7-9, the J gene TRBJ2-4, with D perhaps matching TRBD1 (6 bases). CDR1 is SEHNR, CDR2 FQNEAQ, per germline (reference sequence). The CDR3 length is 13 residues. The covered CDR3 bases are TGTGCCAGCAGCTTAGCGGCAGGGGACGGT. Protein: CASSLAAGDG. The CDR3, in full, reads CASSLAAGDGQYF.

In the case of this clone: The read gets to within 3 residues of the CDR3 end, and the germline J gene fills in the rest. The sample holds other DNA sequences that translate to the same CDR3. V gene TRBV18 combines with J gene TRBJ1-1; possibly TRBD1 for D (6 bases). The V gene's germline CDR1 is KGHSH and CDR2 LQKENI. The CDR3 totals 18 residues. CDR3: CASSPLGRAGARQETAFF. The sequenced part of the CDR3 DNA is TGTGCCAGCTCACCATTGGGGAGAGCGGGGGCCCGACAAGAGACC.

Concerning this clone itself: The read falls 3 residues short of the CDR3 end, and the missing part is taken from the germline J gene. The chain employs TRBV18 and TRBJ2-2; a possible D gene is TRBD1 (5 bases). The CDR3 consists of 17 residues. CDR1 is KGHSH, CDR2 LQKENI, per germline. CDR3 region: CASSPPRAGALNEKLFF. The part of the CDR3 DNA that was read is TGTGCCAGCTCACCACCTCGCGCTGGGGCGCTTAATGAAAAG.